Below, 30 T cell receptor beta chains from the same sample are listed, as sequenced in a study of T cell responses to AZD1222 COVID-19 vaccine. Profiled with immunoSEQ multiplex PCR; TCRdb holds only in-frame clones, not every one. Of approximately 89,000 clones in the sample, under 95% were seen once. This specimen consisted of peripheral blood, obtained on day 0 of MenACWY control vaccination. The receptors stem from an adult in good health.

This clone has only one observation. The chain carries TRBV6-5 and TRBJ2-3; possibly TRBD1 for D (6 bases). CDR1 is MNHEY and CDR2 is SVGAGI in the germline V gene. V dropped 6 bases and J dropped 0 bases, with 13 bases sitting between them. There are 15 residues in the CDR3. The CDR3 spells CASRAGTPSTDTQYF. CDR3 nucleotide sequence: TGTGCCAGCAGGGCCGGGACACCTAGCACAGATACGCAGTATTTT.

The CDR3 sequence: CAWTLDYSGTGSYEQYF. As DNA, the CDR3 is TGTGCCTGGACCCTAGACTATTCCGGGACAGGGTCGTACGAGCAGTACTTC. This chain uses TRBV30 with TRBJ2-7; 9 nucleotides match TRBD1. CDR1 and CDR2 from the germline V gene are GTSNPN and SVGIG (reference sequence). The V and J ends lost 4 bases and 4 bases, in that order; junction bases with no gene match: 17. The CDR3 loop spans 17 amino acids.

This chain joins TRBV27 and TRBJ1-3; D gene uncertain. Germline V gene data show CDR1 as MNHEY and CDR2 as SMNVEV (reference sequence). The CDR3 consists of 13 residues. The V end was cut by 7 bases, the J end by 0 bases, with 7 bases between. In DNA form, the CDR3 reads TGTGCCAGCACCGATTACTCTGGAAACACCATATATTTT. This codes for CASTDYSGNTIYF.

The rearrangement joins TRBV7-3 to TRBJ2-1; D is perhaps TRBD1 or TRBD2 (5 bases each). Trimming removed 5 bases from V and 6 bases from J, with 20 bases in between. In germline, CDR1 is SGHTA, CDR2 FQGTGA. CDR3 size: 16 residues. The CDR3 DNA is TGTGCCAGCAGCCAAGAGGGGACGTTTTATTTCAATGAGCAGTTCTTC. Its translation: CASSQEGTFYFNEQFF.

The chain combines TRBV19 with TRBJ1-2; the D gene is possibly TRBD1 (6 bases). The CDR3 has 15 residues. The germline V and J ends were trimmed by 7 bases and 3 bases, with 18 bases remaining between them. CDR1 and CDR2 from the germline V gene are LNHDA and SQIVND (reference sequence). CDR3 loop: CASIRSHRTDYGYTF. CDR3 sequence (DNA): TGTGCCAGTATCAGATCCCACAGGACAGACTATGGCTACACCTTC.

The gene calls are TRBV3-1 (or the pseudogene TRBV3-2) and TRBJ2-1, with 7 bases fitting TRBD2. The CDR3 consists of 17 residues. The trim removed 1 base at V and 8 bases at J, leaving 14 bases unmatched. The V gene's germline CDR1 is LGHDT and CDR2 YNNKEL (reference sequence). In nucleotides, the CDR3 is TGTGCCAGCAGCCAAGGTTGGACTAGTGAGGGATCCTATGAGCAGTTCTTC. Encoded protein: CASSQGWTSEGSYEQFF.

The chain recombines TRBV4-1 with TRBJ1-1, with a possible D match to TRBD1 (5 bases). The V end lost 2 bases, the J end lost 1 base, and 11 bases lay between the germline ends. The CDR3 extends over 15 amino acids. Germline CDR1 MGHRA, CDR2 YSYEKL. Here the CDR3 reads CASSQFRGTNTEAFF. The CDR3 DNA follows: TGCGCCAGCAGCCAATTCCGGGGGACGAACACTGAAGCTTTCTTT.

This chain joins TRBV15 and TRBJ1-4; no reliable D call. The germline V and J ends were trimmed by 1 base and 6 bases, with 9 bases remaining between them. CDR1 is LNHNV and CDR2 is YYDKDF in the germline V gene (reference sequence). This CDR3 region has 14 residues. CDR3 sequence (DNA): TGTGCCACCAGCAGAGGCGGTTCGGATGAAAAACTGTTTTTT. This sequence encodes CATSRGGSDEKLFF.

The chain is built from TRBV13 and TRBJ2-1, with D possibly TRBD2 on 6 matching bases. V was shortened by 4 bases and J by 0 bases, with 13 bases between the two germline ends. The CDR3 runs to 16 residues. The V gene's germline CDR1 is PRHDT and CDR2 FYEKMQ (reference sequence). The CDR3 spells CASSSRLAFSYNEQFF. Written as DNA, the CDR3 is TGTGCCAGCAGCTCACGTCTAGCGTTCTCCTACAATGAGCAGTTCTTC.

V gene TRBV5-1 combines with J gene TRBJ2-2; TRBD1 is a possible D gene (5 bases). The CDR3 spans 15 residues. Germline V gene lookup returns CDR1 SGHRS and CDR2 YFSETQ. The ends were cut back, 2 bases at V and 2 bases at J, with 10 bases in the middle. The DNA of the CDR3 is TGCGCCAGCAGCTTACTTCAGGGAAACACCGGGGAGCTGTTTTTT. Translating gives CASSLLQGNTGELFF.

In its sample, this clone was seen many times. This chain connects TRBV6-4 to TRBJ2-4, with 8 bases matching TRBD1. This CDR3 is 16 amino acids long. Looked up from germline, CDR1 is MRHNA and CDR2 is SNTAGT. V gave up 3 bases and J gave up 4 bases; unmatched junction bases: 8. The CDR3 DNA reads as TGTGCCAGCAGTGAAACTGCAGGGGGCGAGAAAAACATTCAGTACTTC. Encoded protein: CASSETAGGEKNIQYF.

The J gene is TRBJ1-6, the V gene TRBV27; the D is unclear. Germline V gene lookup returns CDR1 MNHEY and CDR2 SMNVEV (reference sequence). Trimming left V 5 bases short and J 5 bases short, with 13 bases between. CDR3 length: 15 residues. DNA for the CDR3: TGTGCCAGCAGTCCCCCCGCGCGGGATAATTCACCCCTCCACTTT. It is translated as CASSPPARDNSPLHF.

The chain joins TRBV7-2 to TRBJ2-1, with 10 positions matching TRBD2. V lost 1 base, J lost 5 bases, and 2 bases stayed unmatched. The CDR3 consists of 15 residues. Germline CDR1 and CDR2: SGHTA and FQGNSA. CDR3 sequence (DNA): TGTGCCAGCAGCTTAGGGCTAGCGGGAGACAATGAGCAGTTCTTC. Translated: CASSLGLAGDNEQFF. Using reference TRBV7-2 and TRBJ2-1 for the parts outside the CDR3, the full variable domain is GAGVSQSPSNKVTEKGKDVELRCDPISGHTALYWYRQSLGQGLEFLIYFQGNSAPDKSGLPSDRFSAERTGGSVSTLTIQRTQQEDSAVYLCASSLGLAGDNEQFFGPGTRLTVL.

This chain connects TRBV7-8 to TRBJ1-2; D gene ambiguous. CDR1 SGHVS and CDR2 FQNEAQ come from the germline V gene. The CDR3 contains 13 residues. Trimming pared 1 base from V and 5 bases from J, leaving 8 bases between. CDR3 in amino acids: CASSLGTEYGYTF. The CDR3, as DNA: TGTGCCAGCAGCTTAGGGACCGAATATGGCTACACCTTC.

This clone was detected only a few times. The identical CDR3 is also encoded by other nucleotide sequences in the sample. The V call is TRBV19, the J call TRBJ2-3; TRBD2 aligns across 10 bases. From germline, CDR1 is LNHDA and CDR2 SQIVND (reference sequence). The CDR3 is made up of 13 amino acids. V shed 7 bases, J shed 3 bases, and the junction held 1 base outside the gene matches. The CDR3 spells CASNSGRTDTQYF. The CDR3 DNA reads as TGTGCCAGTAATAGCGGGAGGACAGATACGCAGTATTTT. The complete variable domain, with remaining parts taken from reference TRBV19 and TRBJ2-3, reads DGGITQSPKYLFRKEGQNVTLSCEQNLNHDAMYWYRQDPGQGLRLIYYSQIVNDFQKGDIAEGYSVSREKKESFPLTVTSAQKNPTAFYLCASNSGRTDTQYFGPGTRLTVL.

The chain uses TRBV2 and TRBJ1-1; 9 nucleotides line up with TRBD1. V gave up 7 bases and J gave up 2 bases; unmatched junction bases: 5. CDR3 length equals 14 residues. Germline-derived CDR1 and CDR2 are SNHLY and FYNNEI. In DNA, the CDR3 is TGTGCCAGCACAGGGACAGGGCGAAACACTGAAGCTTTCTTT. Protein product: CASTGTGRNTEAFF.

The rearrangement joins TRBV20-1 to TRBJ2-7; no definite D call. CDR1 and CDR2 from the germline V gene are DFQATT and SNEGSKA (reference sequence). There are 11 residues in the CDR3. V was pared by 3 bases and J by 6 bases, with 9 bases between. The CDR3 here is CSASPQVEQYF. The DNA of the CDR3 is TGCAGTGCTAGCCCCCAGGTCGAGCAGTACTTC.

V is TRBV5-1 and J is TRBJ1-2, with D possibly being TRBD1 (6 bases). The CDR3 contains 14 residues. The ends were cut back, 2 bases at V and 4 bases at J, with 12 bases in the middle. Germline V gives CDR1 SGHRS, CDR2 YFSETQ. The CDR3 loop is CASSLETGVYGYTF. The CDR3, as DNA: TGCGCCAGCAGCTTAGAGACAGGAGTCTATGGCTACACCTTC. Together with reference TRBV5-1 and TRBJ1-2, the CDR3 gives the full variable domain: KAGVTQTPRYLIKTRGQQVTLSCSPISGHRSVSWYQQTPGQGLQFLFEYFSETQRNKGNFPGRFSGRQFSNSRSEMNVSTLELGDSALYLCASSLETGVYGYTFGSGTRLTVV.

The gene calls are TRBV28 and TRBJ1-1; D uncertain. The germline V and J ends were trimmed by 2 bases and 5 bases, with 6 bases remaining between them. This CDR3 comprises 12 residues. Looked up from germline, CDR1 is MDHEN and CDR2 is SYDVKM. CDR3 DNA sequence: TGTGCCAGCAGTTTAGGTTGGACTGAAGCTTTCTTT. It translates to CASSLGWTEAFF. The complete variable domain, with remaining parts taken from reference TRBV28 and TRBJ1-1, reads DVKVTQSSRYLVKRTGEKVFLECVQDMDHENMFWYRQDPGLGLRLIYFSYDVKMKEKGDIPEGYSVSREKKERFSLILESASTNQTSMYLCASSLGWTEAFFGQGTRLTVV.

The chain carries TRBV7-2 and TRBJ2-5; no firm D call. The CDR3 runs to 16 residues. Germline V gene data show CDR1 as SGHTA and CDR2 as FQGNSA. Between the trimmed V and J ends, which lost 5 bases and 5 bases, there was a span of 21 bases. The CDR3 DNA follows: TGTGCCAGCAGCACGAACGCGCCTCTTATTGGGGAGACCCAGTACTTC. Protein sequence: CASSTNAPLIGETQYF.

CDR3 sequence (DNA): TGTGCCAGCAGTAGAGAGGGGGCCCGGGAGCAGTACTTC. Its translation is CASSREGAREQYF. V and J are TRBV27 and TRBJ2-7; 7 nucleotides match TRBD1. J lost 7 bases, V lost 5 bases, and 8 bases had no gene match. Germline V lookup: CDR1 MNHEY, CDR2 SMNVEV (reference sequence). CDR3 length: 13 amino acids.

J is TRBJ2-7 and V is TRBV27; D possibly corresponds to TRBD1 (5 bases). Trimming took 3 bases from V and 7 from J, leaving 13 bases between them. Germline V gene sequence: CDR1 MNHEY, CDR2 SMNVEV (reference sequence). This CDR3 has 13 residues. This CDR3 reads CASSFQGVGEQYF. CDR3 coding DNA: TGTGCCAGCAGTTTTCAGGGCGTCGGGGAGCAGTACTTC.

This clone was seen once. V usage is TRBV11-2 and J usage is TRBJ2-2; 7 bases are shared with TRBD2. The junction had 4 bases not matched to a gene; V was cut back by 5 bases and J by 1 base. Germline V gene data show CDR1 as SGHAT and CDR2 as FQNNGV. The CDR3 length is 15 residues. The CDR3 sequence is CASSQSGVNTGELFF. The CDR3 coding sequence is TGTGCCAGCAGCCAGAGCGGGGTGAACACCGGGGAGCTGTTTTTT. The variable domain in full, completed from reference TRBV11-2 and TRBJ2-2, reads EAGVAQSPRYKIIEKRQSVAFWCNPISGHATLYWYQQILGQGPKLLIQFQNNGVVDDSQLPKDRFSAERLKGVDSTLKIQPAKLEDSAVYLCASSQSGVNTGELFFGEGSRLTVL.

The J gene is TRBJ1-3, the V gene TRBV30; a weak D match, TRBD1 (5 bases). In germline, CDR1 is GTSNPN, CDR2 SVGIG (reference sequence). The CDR3 is made up of 15 amino acids. CDR3 sequence: CVLAGTPSSGNTIYF. The CDR3 nucleotides read TGTGTCTTAGCCGGGACGCCGAGCTCTGGAAACACCATATATTTT.

This chain links TRBV7-9 with TRBJ2-6; the D is unclear. From germline, CDR1 is SEHNR and CDR2 FQNEAQ (reference sequence). CDR3 length: 16 amino acids. The V end was cut by 3 bases, the J end by 0 bases, with 9 bases between. CDR3: CASSFSPSSGANVLTF. CDR3 sequence (DNA): TGTGCCAGCAGCTTTTCGCCCAGCTCTGGGGCCAACGTCCTGACTTTC.

V and J are TRBV19 and TRBJ1-2, with no clear D. CDR3 length: 13 amino acids. V lost 0 bases and J 2 bases, leaving 4 bases between the germline ends. Germline-derived CDR1 and CDR2 are LNHDA and SQIVND (reference sequence). CDR3 in amino acids: CASSIDRNYGYTF. In DNA, the CDR3 is TGTGCCAGTAGTATAGATCGCAACTATGGCTACACCTTC.

The chain is built from TRBV6-5 and TRBJ2-1; D might be TRBD1 (5 bases). Between the trimmed V and J ends, which lost 0 bases and 3 bases, there was a span of 6 bases. The CDR3 sequence is 14 residues long. The germline gives CDR1 MNHEY, CDR2 SVGAGI. The CDR3 DNA reads as TGTGCCAGCAGTTACTCAGACAGCTACAATGAGCAGTTCTTC. Translation: CASSYSDSYNEQFF.

V and J are TRBV19 and TRBJ2-7; D might be TRBD2 (5 bases). The germline gives CDR1 LNHDA, CDR2 SQIVND (reference sequence). Trimming took 2 bases from V and 2 from J, leaving 19 bases between them. The CDR3 totals 17 residues. CDR3 sequence: CASSIRGWGGRAYEQYF. CDR3 in DNA: TGTGCCAGTAGTATACGGGGATGGGGTGGAAGGGCCTACGAGCAGTACTTC.

This clone was observed once. The chain couples TRBV9 to TRBJ1-4; D ambiguous. This CDR3 is built from 16 residues. Germline assignment: CDR1 SGDLS and CDR2 YYNGEE. V was trimmed by 0 bases and J by 0 bases, leaving 9 bases between them. CDR3 in DNA: TGTGCCAGCAGCGTAGGGGGAAGGGCAACTAATGAAAAACTGTTTTTT. This translates into CASSVGGRATNEKLFF. Based on the CDR3 plus reference TRBV9 and TRBJ1-4, the full variable domain is DSGVTQTPKHLITATGQRVTLRCSPRSGDLSVYWYQQSLDQGLQFLIQYYNGEERAKGNILERFSAQQFPDLHSELNLSSLELGDSALYFCASSVGGRATNEKLFFGSGTQLSVL.

The chain combines TRBV7-8 with TRBJ1-6; TRBD1 matches at 10 bases. Trimming removed 4 bases from V and 0 bases from J; junction bases left unmatched: 3. This CDR3 comprises 17 residues. Germline lookup yields CDR1 SGHVS and CDR2 FQNEAQ. CDR3 bases: TGTGCCAGCAGCTCGGGACAGGGGTCCTCCTATAATTCACCCCTCCACTTT. Encoded protein: CASSSGQGSSYNSPLHF.